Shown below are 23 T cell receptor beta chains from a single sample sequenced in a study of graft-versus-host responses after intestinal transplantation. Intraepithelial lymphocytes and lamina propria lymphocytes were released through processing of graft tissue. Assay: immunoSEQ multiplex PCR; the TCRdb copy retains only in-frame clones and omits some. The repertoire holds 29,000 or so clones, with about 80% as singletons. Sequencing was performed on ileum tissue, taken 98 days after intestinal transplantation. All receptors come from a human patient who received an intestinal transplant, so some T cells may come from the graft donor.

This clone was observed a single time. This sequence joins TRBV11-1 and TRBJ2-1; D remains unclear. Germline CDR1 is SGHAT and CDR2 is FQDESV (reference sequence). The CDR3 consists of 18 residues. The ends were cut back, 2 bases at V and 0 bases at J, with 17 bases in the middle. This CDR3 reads CASSLLSSRPSSYNEQFF. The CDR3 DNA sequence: TGTGCCAGCAGCTTATTGTCAAGTAGGCCGAGCTCCTACAATGAGCAGTTCTTC.

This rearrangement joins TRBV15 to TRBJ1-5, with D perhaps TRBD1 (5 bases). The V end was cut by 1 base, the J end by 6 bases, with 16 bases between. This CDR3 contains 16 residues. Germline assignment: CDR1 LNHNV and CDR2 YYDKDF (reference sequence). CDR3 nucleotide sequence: TGTGCCACCAGCAGAGGGGGGAGTAGCATTCTTCAGCCCCAGCATTTT. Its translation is CATSRGGSSILQPQHF.

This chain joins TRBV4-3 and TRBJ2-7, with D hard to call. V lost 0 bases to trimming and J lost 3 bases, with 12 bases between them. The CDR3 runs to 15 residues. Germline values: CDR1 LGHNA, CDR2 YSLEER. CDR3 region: CASSQEEETLYEQYF. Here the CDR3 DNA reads TGCGCCAGCAGCCAAGAAGAGGAGACCCTCTACGAGCAGTACTTC.

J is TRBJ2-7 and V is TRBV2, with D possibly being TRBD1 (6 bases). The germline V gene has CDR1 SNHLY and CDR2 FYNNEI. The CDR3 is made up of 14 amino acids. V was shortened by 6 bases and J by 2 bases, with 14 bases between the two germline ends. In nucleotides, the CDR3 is TGTGCCAGCAGCAAACAAACAGGGCCCTACGAGCAGTACTTC. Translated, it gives CASSKQTGPYEQYF.

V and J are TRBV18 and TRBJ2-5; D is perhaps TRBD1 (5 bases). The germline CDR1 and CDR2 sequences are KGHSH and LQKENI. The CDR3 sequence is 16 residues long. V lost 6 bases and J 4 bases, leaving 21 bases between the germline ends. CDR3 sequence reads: CASSLPPGTGGETQYF. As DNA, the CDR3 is TGTGCCAGCTCCCTGCCCCCGGGCACAGGCGGAGAGACCCAGTACTTC. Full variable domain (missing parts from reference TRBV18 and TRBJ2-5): NAGVMQNPRHLVRRRGQEARLRCSPMKGHSHVYWYRQLPEEGLKFMVYLQKENIIDESGMPKERFSAEFPKEGPSILRIQQVVRGDSAAYFCASSLPPGTGGETQYFGPGTRLLVL.

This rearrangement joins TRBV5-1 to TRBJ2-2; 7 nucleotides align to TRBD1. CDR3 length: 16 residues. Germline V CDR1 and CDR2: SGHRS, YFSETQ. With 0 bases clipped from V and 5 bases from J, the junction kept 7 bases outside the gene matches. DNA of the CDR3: TGCGCCAGCAGCTTGGCCATGACAGGGTTAACCGGGGAGCTGTTTTTT. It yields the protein CASSLAMTGLTGELFF.

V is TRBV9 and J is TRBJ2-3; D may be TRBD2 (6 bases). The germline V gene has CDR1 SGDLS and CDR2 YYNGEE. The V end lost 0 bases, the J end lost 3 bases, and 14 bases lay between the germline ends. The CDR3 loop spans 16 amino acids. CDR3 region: CASSVGGAPKTDTQYF. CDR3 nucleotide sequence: TGTGCCAGCAGCGTAGGCGGGGCACCCAAAACAGATACGCAGTATTTT.

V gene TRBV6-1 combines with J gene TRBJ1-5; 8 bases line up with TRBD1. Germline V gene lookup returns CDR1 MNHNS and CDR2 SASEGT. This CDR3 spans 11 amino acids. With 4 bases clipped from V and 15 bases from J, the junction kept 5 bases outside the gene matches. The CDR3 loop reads CASSGAGTGHF. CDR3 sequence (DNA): TGTGCCAGCAGTGGCGCCGGGACAGGGCATTTT.

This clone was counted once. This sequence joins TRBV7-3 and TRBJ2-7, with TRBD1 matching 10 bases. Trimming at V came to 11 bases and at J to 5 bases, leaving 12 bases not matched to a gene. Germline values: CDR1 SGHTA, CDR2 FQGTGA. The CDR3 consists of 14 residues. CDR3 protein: CALEAGQGSHEQYF. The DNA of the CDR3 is TGTGCCCTCGAGGCGGGACAGGGGTCGCACGAGCAGTACTTC. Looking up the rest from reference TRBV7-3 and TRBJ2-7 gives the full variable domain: GAGVSQTPSNKVTEKGKYVELRCDPISGHTALYWYRQSLGQGPEFLIYFQGTGAADDSGLPNDRFFAVRPEGSVSTLKIQRTERGDSAVYLCALEAGQGSHEQYFGPGTRLTVT.

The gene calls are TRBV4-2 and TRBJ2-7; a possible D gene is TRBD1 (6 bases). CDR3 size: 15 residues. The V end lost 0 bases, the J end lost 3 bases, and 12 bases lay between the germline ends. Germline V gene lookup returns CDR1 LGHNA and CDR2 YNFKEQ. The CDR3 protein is CASSQESGQFYEQYF. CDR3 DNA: TGTGCCAGCAGCCAAGAGTCCGGACAGTTCTACGAGCAGTACTTC.

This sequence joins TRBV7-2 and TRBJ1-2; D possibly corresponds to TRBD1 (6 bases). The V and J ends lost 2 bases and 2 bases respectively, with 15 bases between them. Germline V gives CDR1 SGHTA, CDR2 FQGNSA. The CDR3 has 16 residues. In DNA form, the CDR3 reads TGTGCCAGCAGCTTATCTAATGGGAGGGGGAACTATGGCTACACCTTC. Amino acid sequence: CASSLSNGRGNYGYTF.

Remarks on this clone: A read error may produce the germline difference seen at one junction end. CDR3 sequence reads: CASSDSIRGYTF. The CDR3 nucleotides are TGTGCCAGCAGTGACTCCATACGGGGCTACACCTTC. The V and J genes are TRBV6-5 and TRBJ1-2; D gene uncertain. CDR1 and CDR2 from the germline V gene are MNHEY and SVGAGI. The CDR3 is 12 residues long.

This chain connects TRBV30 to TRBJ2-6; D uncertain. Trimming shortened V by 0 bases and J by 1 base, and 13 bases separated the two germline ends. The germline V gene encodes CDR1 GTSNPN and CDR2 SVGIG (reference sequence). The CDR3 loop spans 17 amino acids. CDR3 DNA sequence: TGTGCCTGGAGTGTGGGATGGAGCCTTTCTGGGGCCAACGTCCTGACTTTC. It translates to CAWSVGWSLSGANVLTF.

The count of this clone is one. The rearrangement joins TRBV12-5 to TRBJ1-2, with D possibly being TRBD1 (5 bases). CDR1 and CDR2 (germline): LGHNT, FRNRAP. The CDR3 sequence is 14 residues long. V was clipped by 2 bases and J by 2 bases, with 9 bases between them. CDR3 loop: CASGLWGQNYGYTF. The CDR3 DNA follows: TGTGCTAGTGGTTTGTGGGGCCAGAACTATGGCTACACCTTC.

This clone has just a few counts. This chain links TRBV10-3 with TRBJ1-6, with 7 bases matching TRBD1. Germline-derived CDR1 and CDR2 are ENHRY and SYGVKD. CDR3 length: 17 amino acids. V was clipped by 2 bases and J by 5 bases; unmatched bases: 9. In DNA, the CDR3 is TGTGCCATCAGTGAGACAGTCGGGACAGCTGATAATTCACCCCTCCACTTT. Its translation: CAISETVGTADNSPLHF.

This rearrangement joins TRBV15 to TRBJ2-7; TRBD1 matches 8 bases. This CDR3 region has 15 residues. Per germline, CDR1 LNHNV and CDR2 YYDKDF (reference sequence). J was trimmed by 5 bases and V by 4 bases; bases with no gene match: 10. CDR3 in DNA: TGTGCCACCAGCAAATCAGGGGGCTCATCTGACGAGCAGTACTTC. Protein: CATSKSGGSSDEQYF. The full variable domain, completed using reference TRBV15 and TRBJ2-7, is DAMVIQNPRYQVTQFGKPVTLSCSQTLNHNVMYWYQQKSSQAPKLLFHYYDKDFNNEADTPDNFQSRRPNTSFCFLDIRSPGLGDTAMYLCATSKSGGSSDEQYFGPGTRLTVT.

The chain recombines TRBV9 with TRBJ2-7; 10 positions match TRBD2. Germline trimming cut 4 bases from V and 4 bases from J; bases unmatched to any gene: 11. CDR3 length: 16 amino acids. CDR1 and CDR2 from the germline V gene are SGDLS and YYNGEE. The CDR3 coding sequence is TGTGCCAGCAGCATAGGGTCAGCGGGGGGGCAATACGAGCAGTACTTC. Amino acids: CASSIGSAGGQYEQYF. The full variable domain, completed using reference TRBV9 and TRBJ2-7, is DSGVTQTPKHLITATGQRVTLRCSPRSGDLSVYWYQQSLDQGLQFLIQYYNGEERAKGNILERFSAQQFPDLHSELNLSSLELGDSALYFCASSIGSAGGQYEQYFGPGTRLTVT.

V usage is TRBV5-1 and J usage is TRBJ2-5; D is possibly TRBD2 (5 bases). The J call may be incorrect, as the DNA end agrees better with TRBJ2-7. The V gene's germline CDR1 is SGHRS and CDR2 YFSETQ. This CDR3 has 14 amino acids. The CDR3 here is CASSPHGGAYEQYF. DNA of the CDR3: TGCGCCAGCAGCCCTCATGGAGGCGCCTACGAGCAGTACTTC.

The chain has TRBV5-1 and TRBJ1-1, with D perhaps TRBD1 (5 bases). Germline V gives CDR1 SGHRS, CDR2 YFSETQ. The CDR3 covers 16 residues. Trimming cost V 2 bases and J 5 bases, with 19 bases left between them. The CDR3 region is CASSLRLPGPGTEAFF. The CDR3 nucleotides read TGCGCCAGCAGCTTAAGGTTGCCGGGACCGGGGACTGAAGCTTTCTTT.

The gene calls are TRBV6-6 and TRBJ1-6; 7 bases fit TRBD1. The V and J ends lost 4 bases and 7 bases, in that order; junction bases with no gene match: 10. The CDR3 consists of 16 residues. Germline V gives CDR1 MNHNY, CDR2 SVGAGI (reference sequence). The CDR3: CASSSQPGQANSPLHF. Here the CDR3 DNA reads TGTGCCAGCAGTTCTCAACCAGGACAGGCCAATTCACCCCTCCACTTT.

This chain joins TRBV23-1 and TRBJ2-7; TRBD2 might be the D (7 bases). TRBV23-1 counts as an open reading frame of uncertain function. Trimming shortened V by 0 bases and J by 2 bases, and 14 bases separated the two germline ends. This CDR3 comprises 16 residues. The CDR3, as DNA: TGCGCCAGCAGTCAATCACCCGGGGGGCTGACCTACGAGCAGTACTTC. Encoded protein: CASSQSPGGLTYEQYF.

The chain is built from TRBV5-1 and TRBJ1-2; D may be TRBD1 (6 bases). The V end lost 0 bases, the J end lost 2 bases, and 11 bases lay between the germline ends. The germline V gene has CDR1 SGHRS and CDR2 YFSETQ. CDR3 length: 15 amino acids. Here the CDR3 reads CASSLAGGRNYGYTF. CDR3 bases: TGCGCCAGCAGCTTGGCGGGGGGGCGAAACTATGGCTACACCTTC.

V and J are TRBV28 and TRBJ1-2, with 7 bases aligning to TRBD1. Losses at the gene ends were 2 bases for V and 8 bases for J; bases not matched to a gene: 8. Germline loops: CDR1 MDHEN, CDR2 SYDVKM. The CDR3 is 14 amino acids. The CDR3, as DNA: TGTGCCAGCAGTTTAAGGACAGGCCACTTGGGCTACACCTTC. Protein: CASSLRTGHLGYTF.